The clone carrying this TCR beta chain was seen only once. Its antigen is unknown. Researchers ran the PCR with 60 Vbeta and 13 Jbeta primers. TCRdb keeps only in-frame clones here, not all; method: immunoSEQ multiplex PCR. The sample lists around 280,000 clones, over 85% occurring once. This entry comes from a study of cytomegalovirus exposure and HLA in healthy donors. Germline values: CDR1 SGHDT, CDR2 YYEEEE. CDR3 length equals 13 residues. The V end lost 0 bases, the J end lost 4 bases, and 4 bases lay between the germline ends. Study results and limitations: Accounts indicate the classifier identified cytomegalovirus status with strong specificity and sensitivity. Under in vitro conditions, a few CMV-associated chains were confirmed as specific for CMV antigens. For TCR beta chains, V- and J-gene trimming was later linked to a missense DCLRE1C variant.

This clonotype originated in a woman between 18 and 29 years old in good health and CMV-seronegative. The source material was PBMCs. The chain has TRBV5-6 and TRBJ1-4; D not certain. The CDR3 nucleotides read TGTGCCAGCAGCTTGGGGCTTAATGAAAAACTGTTTTTT. Protein sequence: CASSLGLNEKLFF.